Each of the 19 T cell receptor beta chains below was sequenced from the same sample in a study of shared clonotypes between healthy human individuals. TCRdb's copy holds only in-frame clones and misses some; the assay was immunoSEQ multiplex PCR. Of 2,500,000 or so clones in the sample, roughly 92% are singletons; the top ten hold 0.14%. The sample taken for sequencing was naive CD4+ T cells sorted from blood. The subset was: CD45RA+ positively selected. These receptor sequences come from a man aged 18 to 29 in good health.

The rearrangement uses TRBV5-4 and TRBJ2-1; D is perhaps TRBD1 (6 bases). Per germline, CDR1 SGHNT and CDR2 YYREEE (reference sequence). CDR3 length equals 15 residues. The germline V and J ends were trimmed by 3 bases and 8 bases, with 18 bases remaining between them. The CDR3 sequence is CASSSRQEAFDEQFF. The CDR3 bases are TGTGCCAGCAGCTCAAGACAGGAAGCTTTCGATGAGCAGTTCTTC.

The chain recombines TRBV25-1 with TRBJ2-1; D remains unclear. In germline, CDR1 is MGHDK, CDR2 SYGVNS. V was pared by 7 bases and J by 2 bases, with 12 bases between. CDR3 length equals 14 residues. CDR3 protein: CASTVLGTYNEQFF. DNA of the CDR3: TGTGCCAGCACTGTCCTGGGGACCTACAATGAGCAGTTCTTC. Based on the CDR3 plus reference TRBV25-1 and TRBJ2-1, the full variable domain is EADIYQTPRYLVIGTGKKITLECSQTMGHDKMYWYQQDPGMELHLIHYSYGVNSTEKGDLSSESTVSRIRTEHFPLTLESARPSHTSQYLCASTVLGTYNEQFFGPGTRLTVL.

A note on this clone: This CDR3 is also generated by other DNA sequences in the sample. J is TRBJ1-5 and V is TRBV18; D call uncertain. The CDR3 spans 14 residues. Germline V lookup: CDR1 KGHSH, CDR2 LQKENI. Trimming removed 3 bases at V and 4 bases at J, with 10 bases between. The CDR3 sequence: CASSPPGKNQPQHF. The CDR3 DNA sequence: TGTGCCAGCTCACCCCCCGGAAAGAATCAGCCCCAGCATTTT.

In this sample, this clone turned up once. The V call is TRBV5-4, the J call TRBJ1-1, with 7 bases matching TRBD1. The germline gives CDR1 SGHNT, CDR2 YYREEE (reference sequence). Losses at the gene ends were 5 bases for V and 2 bases for J; bases not matched to a gene: 9. The CDR3 has 15 residues. The DNA for the CDR3 is TGTGCCAGCAGAACTTCAGGGACAGCTAACACTGAAGCTTTCTTT. This translates into CASRTSGTANTEAFF.

This chain uses TRBV28 with TRBJ2-5, with D possibly matching TRBD2 (5 bases). Trimming took off 4 bases at V and 7 bases at J, with 7 bases between the two ends. Germline CDR1 is MDHEN and CDR2 is SYDVKM. This CDR3 has 11 residues. The CDR3 coding sequence is TGTGCCAGCAGTTACGAGGGGACCCAGTACTTC. It translates to CASSYEGTQYF.

J is TRBJ2-7 and V is TRBV10-3; D unclear. Trimming removed 6 bases from V and 2 bases from J, with 14 bases in between. The CDR3 is 14 residues long. The V gene's germline CDR1 is ENHRY and CDR2 SYGVKD. The DNA for the CDR3 is TGTGCCATCAGGGGGAAGGCGGATCCCTACGAGCAGTACTTC. Its protein product is CAIRGKADPYEQYF.

CDR3 loop: CASSLDSSSYEQYF. CDR3 in DNA: TGCGCCAGCAGCTTGGACTCGAGCTCCTACGAGCAGTACTTC. J is TRBJ2-7 and V is TRBV10-1; possible D gene TRBD2, 5 bases. Per the germline V gene, CDR1 is WNHNN and CDR2 is SYGVQD (reference sequence). The CDR3 spans 14 residues. With 6 bases removed from V and 0 bases from J, the gap between germline ends came to 12 bases.

The chain couples TRBV5-4 to TRBJ2-3, with D possibly TRBD2 on 6 matching bases. Germline V gene lookup returns CDR1 SGHNT and CDR2 YYREEE (reference sequence). The CDR3 is 14 amino acids. Between the trimmed V and J ends, which lost 1 base and 2 bases, there was a span of 8 bases. CDR3 amino acids: CASSLQRATDTQYF. The DNA for the CDR3 is TGTGCCAGCAGCTTGCAGCGGGCCACAGATACGCAGTATTTT.

The CDR3 protein is CASSESQGSYNEQFF. Written as DNA, the CDR3 is TGCGCCAGCAGTGAGTCTCAGGGGTCCTACAATGAGCAGTTCTTC. V and J are TRBV10-1 and TRBJ2-1; D is perhaps TRBD1 (6 bases). The CDR3 has 15 residues. Trimming removed 0 bases from V and 1 base from J, with 7 bases in between. CDR1 WNHNN and CDR2 SYGVQD come from the germline V gene (reference sequence).

V gene TRBV30 combines with J gene TRBJ1-1, with D perhaps matching TRBD1 (6 bases). The V gene lost 4 bases and the J gene lost 1 base, with 16 bases spanning the gap. CDR3 length: 15 residues. Germline lookup yields CDR1 GTSNPN and CDR2 SVGIG (reference sequence). The CDR3 DNA follows: TGTGCCTGGAAGGGTCTACAGGGTACGAACACTGAAGCTTTCTTT. Translated, it gives CAWKGLQGTNTEAFF.

This clone has more than one count but fewer than ten. The genes are TRBV7-4 and TRBJ1-5, with D perhaps matching TRBD1 (5 bases). Trimming stripped 5 bases from V and 0 bases from J, with 8 bases between. The CDR3 runs to 14 residues. The V gene's germline CDR1 is SGHVT and CDR2 SQSDAQ. In DNA form, the CDR3 reads TGTGCCAGCAGCCACAGGTTTAGCAATCAGCCCCAGCATTTT. This sequence encodes CASSHRFSNQPQHF.

The chain couples TRBV2 to TRBJ1-2, with D possibly matching TRBD1 (5 bases). With 4 bases removed from V and 8 bases from J, the gap between germline ends came to 20 bases. This CDR3 has 15 residues. Germline V gene data show CDR1 as SNHLY and CDR2 as FYNNEI. For the CDR3, the DNA is TGTGCCAGCAGTGTTCAGGAAGGGGTTGGATTGGGCTACACCTTC. It specifies CASSVQEGVGLGYTF.

Points on this clone: Other DNA sequences of this sample code for an identical CDR3. The chain links TRBV27 to TRBJ2-6, with D unresolved. CDR1 MNHEY and CDR2 SMNVEV come from the germline V gene (reference sequence). This CDR3 contains 15 residues. Trimming shortened V by 6 bases and J by 0 bases, and 9 bases separated the two germline ends. CDR3 residues: CASSLEGSGANVLTF. DNA of the CDR3: TGTGCCAGCAGCTTGGAAGGCTCTGGGGCCAACGTCCTGACTTTC.

Worth noting for this clone: Its ends do not fully match the called genes, so a read error is possible. In nucleotides, the CDR3 is TGCGCCAGCAGCCAGGCAGGGTCCACAGATGCGCAGTATTTT. Translating it yields CASSQAGSTDAQYF. The rearrangement joins TRBV4-1 to TRBJ2-3, with D perhaps matching TRBD1 (5 bases). The CDR3 is 14 residues long. The V gene's germline CDR1 is MGHRA and CDR2 YSYEKL.

This chain links TRBV2 with TRBJ1-5; the D gene is possibly TRBD1 (6 bases). The CDR3 spans 13 residues. V lost 7 bases, J lost 7 bases, and 14 bases lay in between. Germline V lookup: CDR1 SNHLY, CDR2 FYNNEI. The DNA of the CDR3 is TGTGCCAGCACCTCAGAGGGGGGACAGCCCCAGCATTTT. Its protein product is CASTSEGGQPQHF.

The chain employs TRBV25-1 and TRBJ1-2; 9 nucleotides align to TRBD1. Germline values: CDR1 MGHDK, CDR2 SYGVNS. This CDR3 has 15 residues. The ends lost 4 bases at V and 1 base at J; junction bases unmatched: 4. This CDR3 is CASSAPGQGNYGYTF. For the CDR3, the DNA is TGTGCCAGCAGTGCACCGGGACAGGGTAACTATGGCTACACCTTC.

V gene TRBV5-1 combines with J gene TRBJ1-2; maybe TRBD1 (5 bases). Trimming left V 5 bases short and J 3 bases short, with 14 bases between. The CDR3 sequence is 14 residues long. Looked up from germline, CDR1 is SGHRS and CDR2 is YFSETQ. The CDR3 nucleotides read TGCGCCAGCAGACCAAAACTGGGGGACTATGGCTACACCTTC. Translated: CASRPKLGDYGYTF.

The chain couples TRBV6-5 to TRBJ1-2, with D hard to call. The CDR3 consists of 13 residues. The V gene lost 7 bases and the J gene lost 6 bases, with 15 bases spanning the gap. The germline V gene has CDR1 MNHEY and CDR2 SVGAGI. CDR3 DNA: TGTGCCAGCAAATTAGCAGCGGGAAATGGCTACACCTTC. The encoded protein is CASKLAAGNGYTF.

Concerning this clone: Other DNA variants within this sample encode the same CDR3. The chain joins TRBV7-8 to TRBJ2-7; unclear D gene. The CDR3 runs 11 residues. Trimming left V 5 bases short and J 2 bases short, with 4 bases between. Germline V gene data show CDR1 as SGHVS and CDR2 as FQNEAQ. CDR3 in amino acids: CASSVTYEQYF. CDR3 bases: TGTGCCAGCAGCGTTACCTACGAGCAGTACTTC.